These 14 T cell receptor beta chains originate from one sample sequenced in a study of technical replicates of blood from a handful of donors. Some clones are missing from TCRdb's copy, which holds only in-frame ones; the method was immunoSEQ multiplex PCR. Here the sample spans 70,000 to 80,000 clones, 80% to 95% being singletons. The material sequenced was T cells isolated from PBMCs. The receptor set was obtained from a human donor in good health.

The J gene is TRBJ1-2, the V gene TRBV21-1; the table's D call, TRBD1, was not checked against the DNA. TRBV21-1 is given as a pseudogene. The CDR3 loop spans 13 amino acids. The CDR3: CASGGQGGRCYTF. The CDR3 coding sequence is TGTGCCAGCGGGGGACAGGGGGGAAGATGCTACACCTTC.

J is TRBJ1-1 and V is TRBV9; 9 bases agree with TRBD1. The CDR3 runs 14 residues. Germline V gene data show CDR1 as SGDLS and CDR2 as YYNGEE. J was trimmed by 5 bases and V by 0 bases; bases with no gene match: 2. As DNA, the CDR3 is TGTGCCAGCAGCGTAGATGGGACAGGGACTGAAGCTTTCTTT. Residues: CASSVDGTGTEAFF.

This clone turned up a few times. This chain links TRBV28 with TRBJ1-5, with TRBD1 identical over 10 bases. The CDR3 is 15 amino acids. Unmatched junction bases numbered 7, after V lost 8 bases and J lost 3 bases. Germline-derived CDR1 and CDR2 are MDHEN and SYDVKM. The CDR3 is CASEPGQGYNQPQHF. CDR3 coding DNA: TGTGCCAGCGAACCGGGACAGGGGTACAATCAGCCCCAGCATTTT.

V usage is TRBV6-1 and J usage is TRBJ1-2, with D possibly matching TRBD1 (6 bases). Trimming left V 7 bases short and J 4 bases short, with 13 bases between. CDR3 length: 13 amino acids. The germline gives CDR1 MNHNS, CDR2 SASEGT. The CDR3 DNA sequence: TGTGCCAGCATTAGTACAGGGACCTATGGCTACACCTTC. It is translated as CASISTGTYGYTF.

This clone has a handful of counts. J is TRBJ2-5 and V is TRBV2; 7 bases match TRBD2. Germline V gene data show CDR1 as SNHLY and CDR2 as FYNNEI. V was clipped by 0 bases and J by 7 bases; unmatched bases: 5. The CDR3 length is 14 residues. CDR3: CASSEAASGGTQYF. The CDR3 coding sequence is TGTGCCAGCAGTGAAGCGGCTAGCGGAGGGACCCAGTACTTC.

The rearrangement joins TRBV6-4 to TRBJ2-7, with TRBD1 as a possible D gene (6 bases). Germline V lookup: CDR1 MRHNA, CDR2 SNTAGT. V lost 3 bases and J 3 bases, leaving 12 bases between the germline ends. The CDR3 is 14 residues long. CDR3 sequence reads: CASSEQGGSYEQYF. The CDR3 region has the DNA TGTGCCAGCAGTGAACAGGGTGGGAGCTACGAGCAGTACTTC.

The chain recombines TRBV28 with TRBJ1-2, with TRBD1 identical over 11 bases. V lost 7 bases to trimming and J lost 6 bases; unmatched junction nucleotides: 13. From germline, CDR1 is MDHEN and CDR2 SYDVKM. The CDR3 spans 16 residues. DNA for the CDR3: TGTGCCAGCACCCCTAACCTCGGGACAGGGGGGGATGGCTACACCTTC. The encoded protein is CASTPNLGTGGDGYTF.

V gene TRBV9 combines with J gene TRBJ2-7, with 10 bases identical to TRBD1. Trimming cost V 2 bases and J 4 bases; bases outside gene matches: 3. This CDR3 contains 14 residues. The germline V gene has CDR1 SGDLS and CDR2 YYNGEE. As DNA, the CDR3 is TGTGCCAGCAGCGTTGGGGACAGGGGTTACGAGCAGTACTTC. It translates to CASSVGDRGYEQYF.

This clone was observed a handful of times. This chain links TRBV28 with TRBJ2-7, with D possibly being TRBD1 (7 bases). V was shortened by 7 bases and J by 5 bases, with 21 bases between the two germline ends. This CDR3 contains 15 residues. Germline-derived CDR1 and CDR2 are MDHEN and SYDVKM. This CDR3 is CASKTQGGGIDEQYF. As DNA, the CDR3 is TGTGCCAGCAAAACCCAAGGAGGGGGCATCGACGAGCAGTACTTC.

This clone has just one count. The chain links TRBV4-2 to TRBJ2-1; 7 bases match TRBD2. Per the germline V gene, CDR1 is LGHNA and CDR2 is YNFKEQ. The CDR3 sequence is 21 residues long. The ends lost 2 bases at V and 0 bases at J; junction bases unmatched: 19. DNA of the CDR3: TGTGCCAGCAGCCAACAGTTAGCGATCCCTAGCGGATATAGCTCCTACAATGAGCAGTTCTTC. This encodes CASSQQLAIPSGYSSYNEQFF.

The chain has TRBV10-2 and TRBJ1-3; maybe TRBD1 (5 bases). The CDR3 covers 14 residues. The germline gives CDR1 WSHSY, CDR2 SAAADI. Trimming stripped 2 bases from V and 0 bases from J, with 5 bases between. DNA of the CDR3: TGCGCCAGCAGTGAGCAGGGCTCTGGAAACACCATATATTTT. Protein sequence: CASSEQGSGNTIYF.

The CDR3 sequence: CASSYGGYSREETQYF. The CDR3 bases are TGTGCCAGTAGTTATGGAGGTTATAGTCGGGAAGAGACCCAGTACTTC. V and J are TRBV19 and TRBJ2-5; tentatively, D is TRBD2 (5 bases). This CDR3 has 16 residues. The V gene's germline CDR1 is LNHDA and CDR2 SQIVND (reference sequence). Trimming took 5 bases from V and 3 from J, leaving 19 bases between them.

CDR3 sequence: CASRPGLSSYNEQFF. The CDR3 DNA reads TGCGCCAGCAGACCAGGGCTGAGCTCCTACAATGAGCAGTTCTTC. This rearrangement joins TRBV5-1 to TRBJ2-1, with D possibly being TRBD1 (5 bases). The V and J ends lost 5 bases and 0 bases respectively, with 12 bases between them. Germline-derived CDR1 and CDR2 are SGHRS and YFSETQ. There are 15 residues in the CDR3.

The chain carries TRBV11-2 and TRBJ1-1; D is unresolved. Germline CDR1 is SGHAT and CDR2 is FQNNGV. V dropped 4 bases and J dropped 1 base, with 7 bases sitting between them. CDR3 length: 13 amino acids. The CDR3 here is CASSYSRNTEAFF. The DNA for the CDR3 is TGTGCCAGCAGCTACTCGAGGAACACTGAAGCTTTCTTT. The full variable domain, its missing parts supplied by reference TRBV11-2 and TRBJ1-1, is EAGVAQSPRYKIIEKRQSVAFWCNPISGHATLYWYQQILGQGPKLLIQFQNNGVVDDSQLPKDRFSAERLKGVDSTLKIQPAKLEDSAVYLCASSYSRNTEAFFGQGTRLTVV.